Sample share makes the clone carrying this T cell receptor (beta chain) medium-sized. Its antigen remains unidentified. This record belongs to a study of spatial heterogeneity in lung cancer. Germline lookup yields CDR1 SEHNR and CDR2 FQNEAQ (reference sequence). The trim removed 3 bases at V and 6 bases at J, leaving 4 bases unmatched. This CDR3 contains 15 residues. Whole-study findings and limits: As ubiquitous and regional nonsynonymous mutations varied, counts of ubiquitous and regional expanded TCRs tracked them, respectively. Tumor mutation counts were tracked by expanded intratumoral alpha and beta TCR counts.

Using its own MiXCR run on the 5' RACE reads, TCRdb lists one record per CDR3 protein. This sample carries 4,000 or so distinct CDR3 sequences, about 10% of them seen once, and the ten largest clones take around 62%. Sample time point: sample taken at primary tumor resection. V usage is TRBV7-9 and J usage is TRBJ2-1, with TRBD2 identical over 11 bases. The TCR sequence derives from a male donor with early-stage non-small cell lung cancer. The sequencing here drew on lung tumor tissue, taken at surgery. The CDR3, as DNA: TGTGCCAGCAGCTTCGTTCTAGCGGGGGGCAATGAGCAGTTCTTC. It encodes CASSFVLAGGNEQFF. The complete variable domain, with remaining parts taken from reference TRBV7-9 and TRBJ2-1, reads DTGVSQNPRHKITKRGQNVTFRCDPISEHNRLYWYRQTLGQGPEFLTYFQNEAQLEKSRLLSDRFSAERPKGSFSTLEIQRTEQGDSAMYLCASSFVLAGGNEQFFGPGTRLTVL.